This T cell receptor (beta chain) was documented in a study of OX40 agonist ivuxolimab in advanced cancers. Across the study: Patient treatment consisted of intravenous ivuxolimab administration every 2 weeks at 0.01 to 10 mg/kg. Study-level findings and limits: In CD8+ T cells, expanded clones were on average more numerous than in CD4+.

People who had autoimmune disease history or systemic immunosuppression were excluded. A word on this clone: Its antigen is not identified.

Only in-frame clones appear in the TCRdb table, and some are missing; sequencing was by immunoSEQ multiplex PCR. The sample shows tens of thousands of clones, roughly 80% of them seen only once. With 0 bases removed from V and 7 bases from J, the gap between germline ends came to 7 bases. CDR3 length equals 13 residues. Germline V lookup: CDR1 GTSNPN, CDR2 SVGIG (reference sequence). The sequencing here drew on CD4+ or CD8+ T cells sorted from blood, taken in a trial of the OX40 agonist ivuxolimab. The rearrangement joins TRBV30 to TRBJ1-6, with a tentative D call TRBD1 (5 bases). The clonotype was recovered from an adult with an advanced solid tumor such as melanoma, head and neck, liver or kidney cancer. As DNA, the CDR3 is TGTGCCTGGAGTGTAGGGGAAAATTCACCCCTCCACTTT. Translation: CAWSVGENSPLHF.